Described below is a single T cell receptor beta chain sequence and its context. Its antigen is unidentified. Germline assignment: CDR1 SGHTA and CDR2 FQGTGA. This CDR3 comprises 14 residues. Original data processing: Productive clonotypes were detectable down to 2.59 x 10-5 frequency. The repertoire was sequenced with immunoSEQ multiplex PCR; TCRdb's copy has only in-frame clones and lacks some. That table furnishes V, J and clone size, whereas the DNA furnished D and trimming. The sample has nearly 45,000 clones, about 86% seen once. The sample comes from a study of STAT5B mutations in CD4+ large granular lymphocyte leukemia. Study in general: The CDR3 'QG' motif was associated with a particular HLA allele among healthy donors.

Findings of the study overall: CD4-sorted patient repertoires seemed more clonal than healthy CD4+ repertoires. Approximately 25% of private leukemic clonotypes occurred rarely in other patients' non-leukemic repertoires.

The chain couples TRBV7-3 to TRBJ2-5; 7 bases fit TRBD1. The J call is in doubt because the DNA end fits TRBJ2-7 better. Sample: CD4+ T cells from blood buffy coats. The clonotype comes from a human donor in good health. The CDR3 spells CASSPRQGSYEQYF. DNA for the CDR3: TGTGCCAGCAGCCCCCGACAGGGCTCCTACGAGCAGTACTTC.